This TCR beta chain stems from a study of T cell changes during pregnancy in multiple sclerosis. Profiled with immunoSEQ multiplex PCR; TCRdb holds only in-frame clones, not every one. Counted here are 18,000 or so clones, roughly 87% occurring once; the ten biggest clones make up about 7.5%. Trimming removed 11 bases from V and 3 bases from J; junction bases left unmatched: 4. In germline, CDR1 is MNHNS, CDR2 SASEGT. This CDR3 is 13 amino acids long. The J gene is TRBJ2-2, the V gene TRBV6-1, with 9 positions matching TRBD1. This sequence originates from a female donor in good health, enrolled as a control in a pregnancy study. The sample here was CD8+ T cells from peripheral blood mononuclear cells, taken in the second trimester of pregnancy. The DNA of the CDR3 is TGTGCCGGACGGACAGGGGACACCGGGGAGCTGTTTTTT. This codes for CAGRTGDTGELFF.